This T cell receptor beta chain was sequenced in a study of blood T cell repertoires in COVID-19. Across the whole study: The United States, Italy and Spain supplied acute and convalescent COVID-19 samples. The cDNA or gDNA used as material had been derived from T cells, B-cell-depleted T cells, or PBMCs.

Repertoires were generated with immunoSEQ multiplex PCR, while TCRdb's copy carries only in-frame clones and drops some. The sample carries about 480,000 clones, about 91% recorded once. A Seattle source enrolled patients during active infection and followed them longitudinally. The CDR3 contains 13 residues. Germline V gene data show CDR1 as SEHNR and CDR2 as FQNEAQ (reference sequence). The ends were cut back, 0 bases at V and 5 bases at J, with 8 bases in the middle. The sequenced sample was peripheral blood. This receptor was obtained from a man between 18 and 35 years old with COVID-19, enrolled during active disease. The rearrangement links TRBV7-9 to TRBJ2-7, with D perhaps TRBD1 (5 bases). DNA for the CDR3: TGTGCCAGCAGCTTAGCTCCAGGGCACGAGCAGTACTTC. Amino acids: CASSLAPGHEQYF.